This TCR beta chain was found in a study of vaccination effects on CD4 cells after COVID-19 (dated 2022 in TCRdb). With respect to the entire study: In the ViraFEST assay, PBMC were stimulated with viral peptide pools, and TCR sequencing was then used to find antigen-specific CD4+ T cell clonotypes based on their expansion. After vaccination, three convalescent patients were sampled both early (day +14) and late (day +241, +227, +161 respectively). Post-vaccine samples across the study were collected a median of 72 days after the second dose, with a range of 14 to 241. Around 2 million PBMC per well were cultured in IMDM with roughly 5% human AB serum, 8.5 to 10 IU/ml IL-2 and gentamicin, plus 10 ug/ml peptides. SARS-CoV-2 spike-specific CD4+ TCR repertoires were compared before and after mRNA vaccination in COVID-19 convalescent patients and in infection-naive vaccine recipients. The full study included around ten COVID-19 convalescent patients and several SARS-CoV-2-naive healthy vaccine recipients. Cultures from other donors in the study were sequenced with the Oncomine TCR Beta short-read assay on an Illumina iSeq 100.

After around 10 days of culture, CD4+ T cells were isolated with the EasySep CD4+ T cell isolation kit. PCR-confirmed SARS-CoV-2 infection had occurred in convalescent patients between March and December 2020, before the Alpha, Beta and Delta variants emerged in the United States. Each participant received two doses of an mRNA SARS-CoV-2 vaccine, either BNT162b2 or mRNA-1273. Half of the culture medium was replaced with fresh IL-2-containing medium on days 3 and 7. Unless noted otherwise, every peptide stimulation condition was grown in triplicate wells. Using Ficoll-Paque Plus gradient centrifugation, PBMC were separated from whole blood and then either used fresh or cryopreserved at -140C. The QIAamp micro DNA kit was used to extract genomic DNA from the cultured CD4+ T cells. The germline ends are 10 bases apart after V is trimmed by 7 bases and J by 1 base. Reading from cysteine to phenylalanine, the CDR3 counts 13 amino acids. The read is trimmed to its CDR3 DNA, 39 bases read in frame from base 1. For CDR1 and CDR2, the germline V gene lists ENHRY and SYGVKD.

The full study reports these points: The study was limited by a small number of convalescent patients and lacked early post-infection timepoints. Clones induced by infection and clones induced by vaccination both contracted markedly at late timepoints after vaccination, which fits with T cell responses waning over time. In convalescent patients, the post-vaccine spike-reactive repertoire consisted mainly of new vaccine-induced clones, largely distinct from infection-induced clones.

Concerning this clone: The target of this receptor is not known. The sample holds no much larger clone one base away, and base qualities are not on file.

The library relied on the immunoSEQ multiplex PCR assay. DNA from the cultured, isolated CD4+ T cells was subjected to TCR beta CDR3 sequencing. The published analysis was carried out like this. The analysis removed non-productive TCR sequences, trimmed reads to the CDR3 region, and retained only CDR3s that were 7 or more amino acids long. Antigen-specific clonotypes were identified using the MANAFEST web app by comparison of expansion in peptide wells against reference cultures. For clones to be considered positive, expansion at FDR<0.05 versus reference and all other wells, an odds ratio above 5, and a frequency above 0.1% in two replicate wells were required. Clonotypes significantly expanded in SARS-CoV-2 spike wells and in at least one common cold coronavirus spike condition were defined as cross-reactive. Levenshtein distance calculated with the stringdist R package was used to assess CDR3 similarity, and unrooted trees were constructed with ape in R 3.6.1. Imported from immuneACCESS, the table was reduced by TCRdb to in-frame sequences with V and J called. These copies leave out some clones; in studies compared against another copy, an unresolved V gene accounts for under half, and the cause of the remainder is not known. That table gives V, J and clone size, and the DNA gave D and trimming. The sample table shows tens of thousands of clones, and over 65% are seen once. The top ten hold around 3.3% of the sample.

This sequence uses TRBV10-3 and TRBJ2-5; the D segment could be TRBD1, given 5 matching bases. Sequences were derived from CD4+ T cells from PBMCs cultured without peptide, sampled after COVID-19 vaccination. This clonotype was sampled from a human donor who had a prior SARS-CoV-2 infection. The nucleotide sequence reads TGTGCCATCAAGCAGGGTCTCCAAGAGACCCAGTACTTC. Its coded protein is CAIKQGLQETQYF.